A selection of T cell receptor beta chains follows, all from one sample in a study of PD-L1 blockade in urothelial cancer. TCRdb keeps only in-frame clones here, not all; method: immunoSEQ multiplex PCR. This table holds about 95,000 clones, around 87% found once. The source material was PBMCs, sampled around atezolizumab (anti-PD-L1) treatment. The receptors were gathered from a man aged 60 to 75 with urothelial cancer. CDR3s include the opening cysteine and the closing phenylalanine or tryptophan. The D gene is left open where the match is weak. Size values are once, few and many counts, or a class for expanded clones, and some rows have none.

abundance | j_gene | v_gene | d_gene | CDR3nt | CDR3aa
once | TRBJ2-7 | TRBV18 | TRBD1 | TGTGCCAGCTCCCCAGGACAGGGGGGGGAGCAGTACTTC | CASSPGQGGEQYF
. | TRBJ1-2 | TRBV9 | TRBD1 | TGTGCCAGCAGCGTAGAGCGGACAGGACTGACGTATGGCTACACCTTC | CASSVERTGLTYGYTF
. | TRBJ2-5 | TRBV5-5 | TRBD2 | TGTGCCAGCAGGGCGGGGGGTATGGAGACCCAGTACTTC | CASRAGGMETQYF
. | TRBJ2-2 | TRBV10-3 | TRBD1 | TGTGCCATCAGGGGACAGGGGGCCACCGGGGAGCTGTTTTTT | CAIRGQGATGELFF
. | TRBJ1-2 | TRBV28 | TRBD1 | TGTGCCAGCAGTCCGGGACAGGGTCACTATGGCTACACCTTC | CASSPGQGHYGYTF
. | TRBJ1-3 | TRBV7-9 | TRBD1 | TGTGCCAGCAGCCTCGCGACAGGGGCTGGAAACACCATATATTTT | CASSLATGAGNTIYF
. | TRBJ1-1 | TRBV7-9 | TRBD1 | TGTGCCAGCAGCTTCTGGACAGGGCTGGACACTGAAGCTTTCTTT | CASSFWTGLDTEAFF
. | TRBJ2-1 | TRBV4-1 | . | TGCGCCAGCAGCCAAGACCCGGACACAGCGCAGAATGAGCAGTTCTTC | CASSQDPDTAQNEQFF
. | TRBJ2-3 | TRBV11-3 | . | TGTGCCAGCAGCTTAGGGATCCAGGCAATCTCGGCAGATACGCAGTATTTT | CASSLGIQAISADTQYF
. | TRBJ2-7 | TRBV7-8 | . | TGTGCCAGCAGCTTAGCGGAGGCCTCCTACGAGCAGTACTTC | CASSLAEASYEQYF
. | TRBJ2-3 | TRBV18 | TRBD2 | TGTGCCAGCTCACCACTAGCGGGGGGTCCCAAGGATACGCAGTATTTT | CASSPLAGGPKDTQYF
. | TRBJ2-5 | TRBV7-9 | . | TGTGCCAGCAGCAACCCCGGCGGGCTAGCAGAGACCCAGTACTTC | CASSNPGGLAETQYF
. | TRBJ2-7 | TRBV2 | . | TGTGCCTCCGTCGAGCGCGCAGATCCCTACGAGCAGTACTTC | CASVERADPYEQYF
. | TRBJ2-1 | TRBV28 | . | TGTGCCAGCAGTTTATTATCTCACGGCTACAATGAGCAGTTCTTC | CASSLLSHGYNEQFF
. | TRBJ1-3 | TRBV28 | . | TGTGCCAGCAGTTTATCCCGGGGGGGCTTAATCACCGTCTACTCTGGAAACACCATATATTTT | CASSLSRGGLITVYSGNTIYF
. | TRBJ2-1 | TRBV6-1 | . | TGTGCCAGCAGTGCAGGGGAAGGGACTGAGCAGTTCTTC | CASSAGEGTEQFF
. | TRBJ2-1 | TRBV25-1 | TRBD2 | TGTGCCAGCAGTGATAGCGGGGGGCCCCATGAGCAGTTCTTC | CASSDSGGPHEQFF
. | TRBJ1-5 | TRBV28 | TRBD1 | TGTGCCAGCAGTCCCGACAGGGAATGGGTCAACGATCAGCCCCAGCATTTT | CASSPDREWVNDQPQHF
. | TRBJ2-5 | TRBV12-5 | . | TGTGCTAGTGGACGGGGCCAAGAGACCCAGTACTTC | CASGRGQETQYF
. | TRBJ2-2 | TRBV2 | . | TGTGCCAGCGCTAGACTAGTCTCCCGTGTCGGGGAGCTGTTTTTT | CASARLVSRVGELFF
. | TRBJ1-1 | TRBV6-5 | . | TGTGCCACCAAACCTTACAGGGCCATGAACACTGAAGCTTTCTTT | CATKPYRAMNTEAFF
. | TRBJ2-4 | TRBV6-1 | TRBD2 | TGTGCCAGCAGTTTGGGACTAGCGGGGATTCAGTACTTC | CASSLGLAGIQYF
. | TRBJ2-7 | TRBV11-2 | TRBD2 | TGTGCCACCACGCCGGGACTAGTATCCTACGAGCAGTACTTC | CATTPGLVSYEQYF
. | TRBJ1-1 | TRBV6-1 | TRBD1 | TGTGCCAGCAGTAAGGGACAGGACGATGAAGAAGCTTTCTTT | CASSKGQDDEEAFF
. | TRBJ1-5 | TRBV27 | . | TGTGCCAGCAGTTTAGGGGGACTCAATCAGCCCCAGCATTTT | CASSLGGLNQPQHF
once | TRBJ1-1 | TRBV7-9 | . | TGTGCCAGCAGCTTTCCCTCTTTCGGCACTGAAGCTTTCTTT | CASSFPSFGTEAFF
. | TRBJ1-2 | TRBV19 | . | TGTGCCAGTAGTCCGAGAGAGGAGGGCTACACCTTC | CASSPREEGYTF
. | TRBJ1-6 | TRBV6-1 | TRBD1 | TGTGCCAGCAGTGAATGGGGGACAGGCGTTACTAATTCACCCCTCCACTTT | CASSEWGTGVTNSPLHF
. | TRBJ2-7 | TRBV28 | TRBD1 | TGTGCCAGCAGTCCCGGGACAGTTCTCTACGAGCAGTACTTC | CASSPGTVLYEQYF